The 3 T cell receptor beta chains presented below share a single source sample, sequenced in a study of blood T cell repertoires in COVID-19. Clones were read by immunoSEQ multiplex PCR, and TCRdb kept only the in-frame ones, dropping some. Of more than 350,000 clones detected, over 75% appear once; the ten largest clones hold over 9.5%. Source material: peripheral blood. All receptors derive from a woman aged 25 to 39 with COVID-19, enrolled during active disease.

In this sample, this clone turned up once. The genes are TRBV7-2 and TRBJ2-3; D gene ambiguous. Trimming removed 7 bases from V and 0 bases from J, with 14 bases in between. The CDR3 spans 15 residues. Germline assignment: CDR1 SGHTA and CDR2 FQGNSA. The CDR3, as DNA: TGTGCCAGCACCAACCCTGGCCTTAGCACAGATACGCAGTATTTT. Protein: CASTNPGLSTDTQYF.

In its sample, this clone was seen a few times. The rearrangement uses TRBV30 and TRBJ2-1; the match to TRBD2 covers 8 bases. Germline V CDR1 and CDR2: GTSNPN, SVGIG (reference sequence). CDR3 length: 14 residues. V lost 0 bases, J lost 5 bases, and 3 bases stayed unmatched. The CDR3 loop is CAWSVPGRDNEQFF. CDR3 coding DNA: TGTGCCTGGAGTGTACCCGGGAGGGACAATGAGCAGTTCTTC.

V usage is TRBV6-5 and J usage is TRBJ2-7; TRBD1 aligns across 7 bases. J gave up 3 bases and V 10 bases, and 3 bases lay outside the gene matches. This CDR3 has 11 amino acids. The germline V gene encodes CDR1 MNHEY and CDR2 SVGAGI. The CDR3, as DNA: TGTGCCACGACAGGGCTCTACGAGCAGTACTTC. Its protein is CATTGLYEQYF.